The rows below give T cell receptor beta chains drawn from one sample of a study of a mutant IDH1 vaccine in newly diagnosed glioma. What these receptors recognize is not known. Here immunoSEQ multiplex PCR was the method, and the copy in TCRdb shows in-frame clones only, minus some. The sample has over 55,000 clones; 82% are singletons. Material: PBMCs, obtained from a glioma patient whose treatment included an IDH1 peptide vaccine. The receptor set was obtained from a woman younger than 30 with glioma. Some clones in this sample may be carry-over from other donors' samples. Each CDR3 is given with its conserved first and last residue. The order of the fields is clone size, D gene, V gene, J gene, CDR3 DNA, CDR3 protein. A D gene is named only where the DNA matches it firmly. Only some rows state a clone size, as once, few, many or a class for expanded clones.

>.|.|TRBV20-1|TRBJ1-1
TGCAGTGCTAGTCATAACACTGAAGCTTTCTTT
CSASHNTEAFF
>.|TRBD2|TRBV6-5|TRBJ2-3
TGTGCCAGCAGTTACTCCAGCGGGAGAGGCGCAGATACGCAGTATTTT
CASSYSSGRGADTQYF
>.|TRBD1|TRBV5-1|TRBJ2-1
TGCGCCAGCAGCGCGGACCGGGACAGGCTCTACAATGAGCAGTTCTTC
CASSADRDRLYNEQFF
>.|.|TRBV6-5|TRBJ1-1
TGTGCCAGCACTCGAACTCACTGGGACACTGAAGCTTTCTTT
CASTRTHWDTEAFF
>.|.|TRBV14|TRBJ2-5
TGTGCCAGCAGCCAAGCGGGAGCCGAGACCCAGTACTTC
CASSQAGAETQYF
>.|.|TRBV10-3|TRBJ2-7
TGTGCCATCAGTGAGCTACTACAGTCCTACGAGCAGTACTTC
CAISELLQSYEQYF
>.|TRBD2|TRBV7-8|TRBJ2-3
TGTGCCAGCAGCTTAGGTGGCAGCGGGGGGGCCTTGCAGTATTTT
CASSLGGSGGALQYF
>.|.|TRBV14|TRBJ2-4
TGTGCCAGCAGCCCTCTGGCGGGGGCCAAAAACATTCAGTACTTC
CASSPLAGAKNIQYF
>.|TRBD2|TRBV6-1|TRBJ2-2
TGTGCCAGCAGTGAATGGACTAGCGTCGCCGTACGCGTTACCGGGGAGCTGTTTTTT
CASSEWTSVAVRVTGELFF
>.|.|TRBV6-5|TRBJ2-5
TGTGCCAGCAACGGCGGGGCATGGGGAGAGACCCAGTACTTC
CASNGGAWGETQYF
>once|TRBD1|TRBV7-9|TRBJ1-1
TGTGCCAGCAGCTTCAGCTCCGGGACAGGGGTGCGCACTGAAGCTTTCTTT
CASSFSSGTGVRTEAFF
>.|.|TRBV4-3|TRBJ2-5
TGCGCCAGCAGCCAAGAAGGGGGGCAGAAGGAGACCCAGTACTTC
CASSQEGGQKETQYF
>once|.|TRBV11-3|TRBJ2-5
TGTGCCAGCAGCCTTCGTGTAATAGATGAGACCCAGTACTTC
CASSLRVIDETQYF
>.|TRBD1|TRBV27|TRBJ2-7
TGTGCCAGCAGTGCGACAGGGGCCTCCATCTACGAGCAGTACTTC
CASSATGASIYEQYF
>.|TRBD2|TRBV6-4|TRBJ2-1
TGTGCCAGCAGGAAGACCCCAAGCGGGGGAGACTACAATGAGCAGTTCTTC
CASRKTPSGGDYNEQFF
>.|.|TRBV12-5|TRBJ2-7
TGTGCTAGTGGTTTGGTAGGGTACGAGCAGTACTTC
CASGLVGYEQYF
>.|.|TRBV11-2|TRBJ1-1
TGTGCCAGCAGCTCAATGGGTACAGGCGGGAACACTGAAGCTTTCTTT
CASSSMGTGGNTEAFF
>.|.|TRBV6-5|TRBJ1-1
TGTGCCAGCAGTCACAGGACGGTCGGGAACACTGAAGCTTTCTTT
CASSHRTVGNTEAFF
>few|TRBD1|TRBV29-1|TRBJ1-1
TGCAGCGTCACTGGACAGGGTGAAGCTTTCTTT
CSVTGQGEAFF
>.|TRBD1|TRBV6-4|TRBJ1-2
TGTGCCAGCAGTGACGCGGGTGGGACAGTCATGGATGGCTACACCTTC
CASSDAGGTVMDGYTF
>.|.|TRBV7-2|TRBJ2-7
TGTGCCAGCAGCTCGCAGGGGACCGAGCAGTACTTC
CASSSQGTEQYF
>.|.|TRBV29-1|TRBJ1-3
TGCAGCGTTGAAAGGGAAGGGATTGGAAACACCATATATTTT
CSVEREGIGNTIYF